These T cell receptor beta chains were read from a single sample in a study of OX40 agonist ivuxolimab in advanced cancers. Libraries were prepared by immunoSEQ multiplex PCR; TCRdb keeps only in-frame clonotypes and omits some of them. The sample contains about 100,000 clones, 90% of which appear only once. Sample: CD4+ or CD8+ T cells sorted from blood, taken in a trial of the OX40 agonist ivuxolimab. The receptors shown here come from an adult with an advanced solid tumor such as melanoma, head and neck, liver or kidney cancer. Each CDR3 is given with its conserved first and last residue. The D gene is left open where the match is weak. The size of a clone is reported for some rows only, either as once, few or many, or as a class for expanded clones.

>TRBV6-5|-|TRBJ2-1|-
CASSLGQGTYEQFF
TGTGCCAGCAGTCTTGGCCAGGGGACGTATGAGCAGTTCTTC
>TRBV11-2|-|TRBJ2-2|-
CASSLAGTVRAGELFF
TGTGCCAGCAGCTTAGCAGGGACCGTTCGCGCCGGGGAGCTGTTTTTT
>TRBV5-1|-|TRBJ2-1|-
CASSPLAGLGNEQFF
TGCGCCAGCAGCCCACTAGCTGGGCTCGGCAATGAGCAGTTCTTC
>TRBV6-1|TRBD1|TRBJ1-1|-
CASREPTGTGGRDTEAFF
TGTGCCAGCAGGGAACCAACCGGGACAGGGGGCCGGGACACTGAAGCTTTCTTT
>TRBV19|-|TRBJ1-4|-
CASRYGGATNEKLFF
TGTGCCAGTAGGTACGGAGGAGCCACTAATGAAAAACTGTTTTTT
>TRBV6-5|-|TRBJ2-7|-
CATKQVAPSYEQYF
TGTGCCACCAAACAGGTTGCCCCCAGCTACGAGCAGTACTTC
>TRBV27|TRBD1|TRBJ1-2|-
CASSSQGASGGYTF
TGTGCCAGCAGTTCTCAGGGGGCGAGTGGTGGCTACACCTTC
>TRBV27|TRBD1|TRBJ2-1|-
CASRTGGNEQFF
TGTGCCAGCAGGACAGGGGGCAATGAGCAGTTCTTC
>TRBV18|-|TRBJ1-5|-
CASSSVGSDRVNQPQHF
TGTGCCAGCTCATCCGTGGGATCCGACAGAGTAAATCAGCCCCAGCATTTT
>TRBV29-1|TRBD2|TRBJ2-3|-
CSVVGHVRGTTDTQYF
TGCAGCGTTGTGGGCCATGTGCGGGGGACCACAGATACGCAGTATTTT
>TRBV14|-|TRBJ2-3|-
CASSPRAGNTDTQYF
TGTGCCAGCAGCCCTCGGGCAGGGAATACAGATACGCAGTATTTT
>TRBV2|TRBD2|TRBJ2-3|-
CASRPPTSGAGDTQYF
TGTGCCAGCCGCCCTCCGACTAGCGGGGCTGGGGATACGCAGTATTTT
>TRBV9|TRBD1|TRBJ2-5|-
CASSVGQGGRETQYF
TGTGCCAGCAGCGTGGGACAGGGAGGTAGAGAGACCCAGTACTTC
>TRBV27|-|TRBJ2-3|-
CASSLSSRAGHTDTQYF
TGTGCCAGCAGTTTATCGAGTCGAGCGGGACACACAGATACGCAGTATTTT
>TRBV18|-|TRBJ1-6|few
CASSPLVGIRTNSPLHF
TGTGCCAGCTCACCACTTGTAGGGATTCGGACCAATTCACCCCTCCACTTT
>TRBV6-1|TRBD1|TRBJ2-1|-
CASSESRTGGNEQFF
TGTGCCAGCAGTGAATCGCGGACAGGGGGCAATGAGCAGTTCTTC
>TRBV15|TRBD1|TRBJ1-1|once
CATSRTPGTGVSEAFF
TGTGCCACCAGCAGGACCCCCGGGACAGGGGTGAGTGAAGCTTTCTTT
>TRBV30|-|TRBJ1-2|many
CAWATEANYGYTF
TGTGCCTGGGCGACAGAAGCTAACTATGGCTACACCTTC
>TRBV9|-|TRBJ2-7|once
CASSVEPVTYEQYF
TGTGCCAGCAGCGTCGAACCGGTGACCTACGAGCAGTACTTC
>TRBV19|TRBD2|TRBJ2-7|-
CASSITSGYYEQYF
TGTGCCAGTAGTATCACTAGCGGGTACTACGAGCAGTACTTC
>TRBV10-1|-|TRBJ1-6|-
CASSGTANSPLHF
TGCGCCAGCAGCGGGACGGCTAATTCACCCCTCCACTTT
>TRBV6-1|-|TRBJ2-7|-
CASSETRTSWF
TGTGCCAGCAGTGAAACCAGGACTTCGTGGTTC
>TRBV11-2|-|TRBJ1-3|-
CASSSSVLSGNTIYF
TGTGCCAGCAGCTCCAGCGTACTCTCTGGAAACACCATATATTTT
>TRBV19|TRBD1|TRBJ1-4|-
CASPPDRGEKLFF
TGTGCCAGCCCCCCCGACAGGGGCGAAAAACTGTTTTTT
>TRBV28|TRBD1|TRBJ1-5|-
CASSPAGTGPSAQHF
TGTGCCAGCAGTCCAGCCGGGACAGGGCCCTCAGCCCAGCATTTT
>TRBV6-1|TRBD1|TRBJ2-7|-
CASSEGQFPSEQYF
TGTGCCAGCAGTGAGGGACAGTTTCCTTCCGAGCAGTACTTC
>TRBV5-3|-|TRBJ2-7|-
CARSPRGYLGHYEQYF
TGTGCCAGAAGCCCAAGGGGTTACCTAGGGCACTACGAGCAGTACTTC